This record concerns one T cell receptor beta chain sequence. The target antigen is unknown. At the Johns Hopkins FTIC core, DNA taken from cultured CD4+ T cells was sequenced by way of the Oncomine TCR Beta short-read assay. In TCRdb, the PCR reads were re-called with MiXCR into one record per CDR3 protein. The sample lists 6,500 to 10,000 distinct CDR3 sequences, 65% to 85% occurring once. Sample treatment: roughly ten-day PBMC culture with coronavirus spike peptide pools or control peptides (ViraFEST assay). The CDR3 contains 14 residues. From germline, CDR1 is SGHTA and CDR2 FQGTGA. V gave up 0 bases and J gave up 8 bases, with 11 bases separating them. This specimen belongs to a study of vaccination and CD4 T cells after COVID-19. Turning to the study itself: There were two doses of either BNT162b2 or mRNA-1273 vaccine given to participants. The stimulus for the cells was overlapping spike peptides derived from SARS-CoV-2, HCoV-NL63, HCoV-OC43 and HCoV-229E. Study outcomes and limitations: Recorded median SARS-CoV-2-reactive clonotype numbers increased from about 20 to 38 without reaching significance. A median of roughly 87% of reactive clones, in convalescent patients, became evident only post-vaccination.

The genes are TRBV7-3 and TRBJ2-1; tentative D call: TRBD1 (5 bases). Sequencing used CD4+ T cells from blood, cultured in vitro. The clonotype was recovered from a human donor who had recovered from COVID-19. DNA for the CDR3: TGTGCCAGCAGCTTAACGGCCAGGGCCGATGAGCAGTTCTTC. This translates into CASSLTARADEQFF. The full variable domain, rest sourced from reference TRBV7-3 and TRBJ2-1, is GAGVSQTPSNKVTEKGKYVELRCDPISGHTALYWYRQSLGQGPEFLIYFQGTGAADDSGLPNDRFFAVRPEGSVSTLKIQRTERGDSAVYLCASSLTARADEQFFGPGTRLTVL.